This T cell receptor (beta chain) appears in the sequencing data of a study of shared clonotypes between healthy human individuals (TCRdb year 2020). The study in broad terms: The cohort comprised a couple of women and a few men aged 18 to 49 years. To estimate repertoire size and how much clonotype sharing occurs between individuals, the study deeply sequenced the blood TCR repertoires of several healthy adults. For each donor, three plates each were used for CD4 naive and CD4 memory, two plates were used for CD8 naive, and one plate was used for CD8 memory. Each donor's leukapheresis produced roughly between roughly 0.9 and 8.9 billion PBMCs. Libraries were prepared and TCR repertoires were sequenced by different laboratories using diverse techniques, in order to increase sequencing depth and limit assay-specific biases.

TCR CDR3 regions were amplified from genomic DNA by multiplex PCR using the deep immunoSEQ assay. For each cell subset, the extracted genomic DNA was distributed evenly across all wells of several immunoSEQ 96-well plates, and each plate served as one replicate. Each replicate PCR for sorted subsets received approximately 220 ng genomic DNA, equal to roughly 30,000 T cell genomes. Purified libraries were measured with a Qubit 3.0 fluorometer, size-checked on a Bioanalyzer 2100, and measured again with the KAPA Library Quantification kit. Each immunoSEQ 96-well plate was sequenced on its own single-read 150-cycle Illumina NextSeq 550 flow cell. The study's processing was this. Because only junctional sequences without quality scores were contained in the immunoSEQ output, filtering matching that applied to full-length reads could not be performed. To assign V/J genes and CDR3, sequences were annotated using PyIR, a Python wrapper for IgBLAST v1.9, with IMGT germline references. Reads were filtered out if the reads had weak V/J assignments (E-value above 1e-6), no CDR3, stop codons, out-of-frame junctions, or ambiguous translated residues. V3J clonotypes were defined by identical inferred V gene, J gene, and CDR3 amino acid sequence. The percentage overlap between two repertoires was calculated by dividing the number of shared unique clonotypes by the size of the smaller repertoire. Three approaches were used to assess repertoire richness: RTK rarefaction, the Chao1 estimator, and Recon v2.1 estimates of unobserved clonotypes. Generation probabilities for all TCRbeta clonotypes obtained by the gDNA method from a handful of donors were computed using OLGA. The clones in this table, taken by TCRdb from immuneACCESS, are in-frame only. Not every clone is retained; where verified, under half of the shortfall comes from an unresolved V gene, and the cause of the rest is unknown. V and J calls and clone size are those listed in that table; D and trimming were worked out from the DNA. Across this sample there are 2,500,000 or so clones, with approximately 94% seen only once. The ten top clones hold about 0.39% of the sample.

The donors were healthy, HIV-negative adults who had no recently reported acute infections or vaccinations. Every donor was a Caucasian adult residing in Nashville, Tennessee, USA. CD4+ T cells were enriched through magnetic negative selection, after which naive cells were positively selected on CD45RA and the remaining negative fraction served as the memory subset. Blood was collected by leukapheresis, and PBMCs were isolated by Ficoll-Histopaque density gradient centrifugation and then cryopreserved in liquid nitrogen vapor phase. Purity and quantity of every magnetically sorted T cell population were checked by analytical flow cytometry. Each sorted fraction had its genomic DNA isolated and then quantified by UV absorbance on a Nanodrop 2000c. General conclusions and limits of the study: Rarefaction of sorted-subset datasets indicated incomplete sequencing despite the large sequencing depth. Clonotypes shared by all four sorted-subset donors showed higher generation probabilities than non-shared clonotypes. Pairwise subsampling led to the expectation that sequencing depth would affect the degree of clonotype sharing among donors. Estimated clonotype richness was generally larger for naive than for memory subsets. Sampling was restricted to blood, and TCR repertoires in tissues likely differ from the TCR repertoires found in blood. Roughly 5% of naive CD4, around 4% of naive CD8, around 2.3% of memory CD4, and less than 0.45% of memory CD8 clonotypes were shared across several donors. The genetic and exposure-history diversity represented was limited by the small number of donors.

CDR1 and CDR2 are read off the germline V gene (reference sequence) as MNHNY and SVGAGI. The cysteine opens and the phenylalanine closes a CDR3 of 14 amino acids. The CDR3 DNA has 42 bases and is translated from base 1. The trim is 2 bases for V and 6 bases for J, with a gap of 11 bases between the germline ends. Note on this clone: It lacks a known antigen. No much larger clone is present one base from it, and per-base qualities are unavailable.

Sequencing was carried out using naive CD4+ T cells from PBMCs. The cell subset or site label corresponds to: CD45RA+ positively selected. The chain employs TRBV6-6 and TRBJ1-5, with the D segment identity uncertain. This clonotype originated in a man between 18 and 35 years old in good health. Some clones in this sample may be carry-over from other donors' samples. The sequence in DNA is TGTGCCAGCAGTTACGATCTCAGGAGTCAGCCCCAGCATTTT. It is translated as CASSYDLRSQPQHF.